The T cell receptor beta chain under discussion was sequenced for a study of T cell changes during pregnancy in multiple sclerosis. Produced via immunoSEQ multiplex PCR; TCRdb's table is partial and in-frame only. The table records under 85,000 clones, around 90% of them present only once. A few counts support this clone. The clonotype was recovered from a female donor in good health, enrolled as a control in a pregnancy study. Sample: CD4+ T cells from peripheral blood mononuclear cells, taken in the third trimester of pregnancy.

CDR3 region: CAISERLRGTEAFF. The CDR3 DNA is TGTGCCATCAGTGAACGACTTAGAGGGACTGAAGCTTTCTTT. The chain carries TRBV10-3 and TRBJ1-1; no firm D call. The CDR3 loop spans 14 amino acids. Per the germline V gene, CDR1 is ENHRY and CDR2 is SYGVKD. V was pared by 3 bases and J by 5 bases, with 13 bases between.